What follows describes a single TCR beta chain. The antigen is undetermined. This sample was taken from a study of T cell responses to AZD1222 COVID-19 vaccine. Study at large: Analyses pooled second doses at about 4 or about 12 weeks.

Study-level points and caveats: Females made up more of the donors, who were largely white British, and clonal diversity may have come out too low. Researchers report vaccine-associated CD4 TCRs spanning spike, with dominance at 160-218 and 743-854.

Method: immunoSEQ multiplex PCR; TCRdb's copy keeps in-frame clones and lacks some. The sample holds some 150,000 clones, roughly 93% seen once. The V end was cut by 8 bases, the J end by 0 bases, with 11 bases between. The length of the CDR3 is 14 residues. Germline V gene lookup returns CDR1 MNHEY and CDR2 SVGAGI. The rearrangement joins TRBV6-5 to TRBJ1-5; TRBD1 might be the D (5 bases). Material: peripheral blood, obtained on day 0 of AZD1222 vaccination. The TCR comes from an adult in good health. The CDR3 nucleotides read TGTGCCAGCTTACCAGGGAATAGCAATCAGCCCCAGCATTTT. Residues: CASLPGNSNQPQHF.